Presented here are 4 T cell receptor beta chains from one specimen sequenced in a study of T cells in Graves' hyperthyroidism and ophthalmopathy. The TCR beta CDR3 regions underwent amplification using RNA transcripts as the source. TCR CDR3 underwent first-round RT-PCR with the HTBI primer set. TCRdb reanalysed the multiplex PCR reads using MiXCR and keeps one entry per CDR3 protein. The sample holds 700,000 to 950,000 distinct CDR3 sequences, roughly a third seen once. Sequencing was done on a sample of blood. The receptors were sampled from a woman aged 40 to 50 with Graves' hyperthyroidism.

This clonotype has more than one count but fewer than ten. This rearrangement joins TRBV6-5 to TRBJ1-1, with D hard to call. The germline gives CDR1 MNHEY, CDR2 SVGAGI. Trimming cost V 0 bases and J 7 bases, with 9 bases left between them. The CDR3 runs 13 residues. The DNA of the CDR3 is TGTGCCAGCAGTTACTCGGGGAGTGGTGAAGCTTTCTTT. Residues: CASSYSGSGEAFF.

CDR3: CASSLLDGQRYEQYF. The CDR3 nucleotides read TGTGCCAGCAGTTTACTGGACGGGCAGCGTTACGAGCAGTACTTC. The chain couples TRBV27 to TRBJ2-7; D gene ambiguous. The CDR3 has 15 residues. The germline V gene encodes CDR1 MNHEY and CDR2 SMNVEV (reference sequence). Trimming removed 2 bases at V and 4 bases at J, with 15 bases between.

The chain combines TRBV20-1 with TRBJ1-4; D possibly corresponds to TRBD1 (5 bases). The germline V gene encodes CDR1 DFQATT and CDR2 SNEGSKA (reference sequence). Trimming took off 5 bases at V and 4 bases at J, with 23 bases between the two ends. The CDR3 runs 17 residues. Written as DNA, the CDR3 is TGCAGTGCTCCGGGAGCAGGGATTCGGGGCTTTAATGAAAAACTGTTTTTT. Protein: CSAPGAGIRGFNEKLFF.

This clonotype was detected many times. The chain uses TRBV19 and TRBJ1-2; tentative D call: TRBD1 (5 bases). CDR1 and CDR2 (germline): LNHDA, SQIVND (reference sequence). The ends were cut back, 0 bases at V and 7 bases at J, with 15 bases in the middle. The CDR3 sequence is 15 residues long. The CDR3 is CASSIDFMGVAGYTF. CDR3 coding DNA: TGTGCCAGTAGTATAGATTTCATGGGGGTGGCTGGCTACACCTTC.